This T cell receptor beta chain was sequenced during a study of beta chain features in type 1 diabetes. Study background: Cells sorted and examined across all samples totaled approximately 100 million. Findings and caveats of the study: Junctions at VDJ sites from type 1 diabetes patients had fewer insertions and more deletions. Type 1 diabetes patients showed a moderate but significant shortening of TCRB CDR3s in all four CD4+ subsets.

The germline gives CDR1 SSHAT, CDR2 FNYEAQ (reference sequence). This CDR3 has 13 residues. Deletions cut 2 bases from V and 1 base from J, with 5 bases between. As to this clone: No antigen is known for it.

Of the isolated RNA, all was reverse transcribed, and so the sequenced material was expressed TCRB transcripts. An average of about 3.57 million reads was obtained for naive, central memory and regulatory T cell samples. The table came from immunoSEQ multiplex PCR; TCRdb's copy has only in-frame clones and leaves some out. In the table there are a few hundred thousand clones, 10% to 15% of which are singletons. Material for sequencing was naive CD4+ T cells from blood. The J gene is TRBJ2-5, the V gene TRBV7-7; unclear D gene. The clonotype originates from a woman aged 18-29 years with type 1 diabetes. The CDR3 loop is CASSLSPQETQYF. The CDR3 DNA reads as TGTGCCAGCAGCTTATCTCCCCAAGAGACCCAGTACTTC.